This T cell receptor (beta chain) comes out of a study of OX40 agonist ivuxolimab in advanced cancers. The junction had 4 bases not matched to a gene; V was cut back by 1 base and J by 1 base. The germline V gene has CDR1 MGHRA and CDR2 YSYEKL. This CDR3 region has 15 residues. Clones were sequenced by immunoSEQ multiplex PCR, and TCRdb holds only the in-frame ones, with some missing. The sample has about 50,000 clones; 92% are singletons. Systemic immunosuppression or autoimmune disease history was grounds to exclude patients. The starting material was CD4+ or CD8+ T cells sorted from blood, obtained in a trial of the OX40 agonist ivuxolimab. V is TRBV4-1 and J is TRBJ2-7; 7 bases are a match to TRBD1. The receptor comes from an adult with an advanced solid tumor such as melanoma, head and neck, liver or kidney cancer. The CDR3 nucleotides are TGCGCCAGCAGCCAAGGTAGGGGGCAGTCCTACGAGCAGTACTTC. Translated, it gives CASSQGRGQSYEQYF.